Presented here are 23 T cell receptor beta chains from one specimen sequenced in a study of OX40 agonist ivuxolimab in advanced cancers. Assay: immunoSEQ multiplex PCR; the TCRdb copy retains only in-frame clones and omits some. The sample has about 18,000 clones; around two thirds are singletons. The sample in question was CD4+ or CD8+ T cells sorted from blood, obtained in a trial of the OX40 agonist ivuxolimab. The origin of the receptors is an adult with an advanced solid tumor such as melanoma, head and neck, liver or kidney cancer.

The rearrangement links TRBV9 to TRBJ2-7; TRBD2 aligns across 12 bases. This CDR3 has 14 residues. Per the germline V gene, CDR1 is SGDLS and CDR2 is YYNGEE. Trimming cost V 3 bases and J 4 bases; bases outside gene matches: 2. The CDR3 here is CASSAGLAGYEQYF. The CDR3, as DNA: TGTGCCAGCAGCGCGGGACTAGCGGGTTACGAGCAGTACTTC. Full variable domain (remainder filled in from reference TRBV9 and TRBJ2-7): DSGVTQTPKHLITATGQRVTLRCSPRSGDLSVYWYQQSLDQGLQFLIQYYNGEERAKGNILERFSAQQFPDLHSELNLSSLELGDSALYFCASSAGLAGYEQYFGPGTRLTVT.

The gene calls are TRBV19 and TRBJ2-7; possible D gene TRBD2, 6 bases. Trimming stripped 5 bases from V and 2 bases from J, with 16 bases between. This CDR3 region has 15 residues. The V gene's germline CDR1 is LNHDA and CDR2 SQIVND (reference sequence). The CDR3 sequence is CASSPPLAGPYEQYF. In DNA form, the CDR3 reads TGTGCCAGTAGTCCTCCACTAGCTGGGCCCTACGAGCAGTACTTC.

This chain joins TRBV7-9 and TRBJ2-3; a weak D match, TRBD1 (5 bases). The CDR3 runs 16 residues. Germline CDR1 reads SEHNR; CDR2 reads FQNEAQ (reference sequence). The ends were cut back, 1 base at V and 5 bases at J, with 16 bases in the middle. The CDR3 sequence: CASSLVGTGRGDTQYF. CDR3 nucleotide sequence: TGTGCCAGCAGCTTAGTCGGAACAGGAAGAGGAGATACGCAGTATTTT.

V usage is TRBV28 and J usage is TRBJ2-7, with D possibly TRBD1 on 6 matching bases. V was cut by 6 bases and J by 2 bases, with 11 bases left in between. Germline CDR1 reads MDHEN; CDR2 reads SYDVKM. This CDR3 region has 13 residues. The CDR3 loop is CASRQGFAYEQYF. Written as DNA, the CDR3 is TGTGCCAGCAGACAGGGTTTCGCCTACGAGCAGTACTTC.

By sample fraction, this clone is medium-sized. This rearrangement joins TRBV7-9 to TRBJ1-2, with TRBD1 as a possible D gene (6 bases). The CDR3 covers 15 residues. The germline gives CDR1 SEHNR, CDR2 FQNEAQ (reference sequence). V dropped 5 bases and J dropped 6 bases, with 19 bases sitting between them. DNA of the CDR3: TGTGCCAGCAGCGCGAACAGGGTCGGTTACGATGGCTACACCTTC. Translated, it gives CASSANRVGYDGYTF.

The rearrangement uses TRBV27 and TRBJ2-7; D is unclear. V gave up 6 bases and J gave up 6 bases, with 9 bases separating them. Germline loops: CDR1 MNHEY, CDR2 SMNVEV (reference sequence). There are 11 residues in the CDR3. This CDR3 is CASSRGGEQYF. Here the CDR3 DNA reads TGTGCCAGCAGCCGAGGTGGCGAGCAGTACTTC.

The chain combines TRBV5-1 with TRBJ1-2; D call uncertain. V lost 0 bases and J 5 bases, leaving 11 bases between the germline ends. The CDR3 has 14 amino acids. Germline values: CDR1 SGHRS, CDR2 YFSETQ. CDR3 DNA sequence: TGCGCCAGCAGCTTGGAGGGAAAAGGATATGGCTACACCTTC. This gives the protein CASSLEGKGYGYTF.

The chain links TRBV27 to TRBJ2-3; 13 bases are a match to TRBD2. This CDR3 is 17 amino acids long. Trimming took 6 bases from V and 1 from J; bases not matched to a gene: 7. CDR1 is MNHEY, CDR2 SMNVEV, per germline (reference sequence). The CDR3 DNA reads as TGTGCCAGCAGAGCCCGGACTAGCGGGAGCGGCACAGATACGCAGTATTTT. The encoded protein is CASRARTSGSGTDTQYF.

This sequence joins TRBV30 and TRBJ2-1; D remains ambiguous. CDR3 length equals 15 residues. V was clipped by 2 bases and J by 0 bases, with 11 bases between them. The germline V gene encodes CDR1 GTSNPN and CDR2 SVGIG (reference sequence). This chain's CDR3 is CAWSLRFSSYNEQFF. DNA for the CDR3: TGTGCCTGGAGTTTACGGTTCAGCTCCTACAATGAGCAGTTCTTC.

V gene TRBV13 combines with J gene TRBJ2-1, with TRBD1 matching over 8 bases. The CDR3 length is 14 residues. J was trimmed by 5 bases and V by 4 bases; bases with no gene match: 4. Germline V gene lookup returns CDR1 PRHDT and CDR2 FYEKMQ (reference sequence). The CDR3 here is CASSSDRAHNEQFF. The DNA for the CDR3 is TGTGCCAGCAGCTCGGACAGGGCCCACAATGAGCAGTTCTTC.

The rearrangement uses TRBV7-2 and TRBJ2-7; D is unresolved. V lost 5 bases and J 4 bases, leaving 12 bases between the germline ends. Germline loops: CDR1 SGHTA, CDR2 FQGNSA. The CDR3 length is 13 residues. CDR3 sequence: CASSPYPGYEQYF. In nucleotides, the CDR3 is TGTGCCAGCAGCCCCTACCCGGGTTACGAGCAGTACTTC.

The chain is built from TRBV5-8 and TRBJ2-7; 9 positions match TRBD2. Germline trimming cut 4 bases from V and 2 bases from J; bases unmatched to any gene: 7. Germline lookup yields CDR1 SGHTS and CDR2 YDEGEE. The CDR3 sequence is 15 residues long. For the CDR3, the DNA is TGTGCCAGCAGCCAAGAAGTAGCGGGGGCCTACGAGCAGTACTTC. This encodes CASSQEVAGAYEQYF.

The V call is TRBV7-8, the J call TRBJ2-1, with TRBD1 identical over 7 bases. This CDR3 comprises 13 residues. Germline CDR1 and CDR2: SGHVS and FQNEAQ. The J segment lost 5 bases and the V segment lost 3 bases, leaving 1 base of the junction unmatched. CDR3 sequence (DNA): TGTGCCAGCAGCTTCCAGGGGGACAATGAGCAGTTCTTC. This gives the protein CASSFQGDNEQFF.

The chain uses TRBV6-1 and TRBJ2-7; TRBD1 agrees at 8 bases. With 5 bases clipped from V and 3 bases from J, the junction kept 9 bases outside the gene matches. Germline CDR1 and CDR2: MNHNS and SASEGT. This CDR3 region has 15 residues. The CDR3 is CASSPSGTGNYEQYF. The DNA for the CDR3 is TGTGCCAGCAGTCCCTCCGGGACAGGTAACTACGAGCAGTACTTC.

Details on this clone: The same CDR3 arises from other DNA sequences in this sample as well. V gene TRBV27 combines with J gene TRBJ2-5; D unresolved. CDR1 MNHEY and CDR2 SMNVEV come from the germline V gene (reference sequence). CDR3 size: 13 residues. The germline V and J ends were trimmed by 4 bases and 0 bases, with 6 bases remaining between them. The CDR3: CASSSKYQETQYF. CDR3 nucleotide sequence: TGTGCCAGCAGTTCAAAGTACCAAGAGACCCAGTACTTC.

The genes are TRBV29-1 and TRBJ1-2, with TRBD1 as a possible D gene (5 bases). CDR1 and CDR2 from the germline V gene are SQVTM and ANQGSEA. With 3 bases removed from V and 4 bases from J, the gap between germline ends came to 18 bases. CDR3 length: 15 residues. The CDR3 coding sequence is TGCAGCGTTGATCAGGCCAACCTTGGGGGCTATGGCTACACCTTC. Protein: CSVDQANLGGYGYTF.

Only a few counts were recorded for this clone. Here the CDR3 reads CSAVTGDRTEAFF. The CDR3 bases are TGCAGCGCAGTCACAGGGGATCGGACTGAAGCTTTCTTT. The rearrangement links TRBV29-1 to TRBJ1-1; 7 bases fit TRBD1. V was clipped by 7 bases and J by 5 bases; unmatched bases: 10. CDR3 length: 13 residues. In germline, CDR1 is SQVTM, CDR2 ANQGSEA.

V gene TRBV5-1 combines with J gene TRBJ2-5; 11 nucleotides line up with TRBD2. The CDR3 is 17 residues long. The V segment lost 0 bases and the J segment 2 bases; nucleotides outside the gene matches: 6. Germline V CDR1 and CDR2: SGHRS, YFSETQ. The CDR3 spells CASSLELAGEHQETQYF. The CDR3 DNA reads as TGCGCCAGCAGCTTGGAACTAGCGGGAGAGCATCAAGAGACCCAGTACTTC.

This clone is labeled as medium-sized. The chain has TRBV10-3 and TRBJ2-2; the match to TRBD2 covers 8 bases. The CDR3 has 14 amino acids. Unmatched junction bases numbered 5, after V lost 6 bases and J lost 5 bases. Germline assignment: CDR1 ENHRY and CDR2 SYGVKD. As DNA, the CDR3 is TGTGCCATCAGCGCTAGCGGGCTTACCGGGGAGCTGTTTTTT. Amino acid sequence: CAISASGLTGELFF.

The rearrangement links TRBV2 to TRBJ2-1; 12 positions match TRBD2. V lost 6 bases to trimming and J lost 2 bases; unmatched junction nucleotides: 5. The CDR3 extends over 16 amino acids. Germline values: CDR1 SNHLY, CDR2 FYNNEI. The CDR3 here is CASRVGTSGPYNEQFF. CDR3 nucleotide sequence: TGTGCCAGCAGGGTAGGGACTAGCGGGCCCTACAATGAGCAGTTCTTC.

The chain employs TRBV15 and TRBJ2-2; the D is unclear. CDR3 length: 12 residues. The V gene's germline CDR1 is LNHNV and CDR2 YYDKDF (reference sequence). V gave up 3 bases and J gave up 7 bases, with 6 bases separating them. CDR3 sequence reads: CATSSSDGELFF. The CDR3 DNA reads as TGTGCCACCAGCAGCTCCGACGGGGAGCTGTTTTTT. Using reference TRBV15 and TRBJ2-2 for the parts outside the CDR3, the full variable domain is DAMVIQNPRYQVTQFGKPVTLSCSQTLNHNVMYWYQQKSSQAPKLLFHYYDKDFNNEADTPDNFQSRRPNTSFCFLDIRSPGLGDTAMYLCATSSSDGELFFGEGSRLTVL.

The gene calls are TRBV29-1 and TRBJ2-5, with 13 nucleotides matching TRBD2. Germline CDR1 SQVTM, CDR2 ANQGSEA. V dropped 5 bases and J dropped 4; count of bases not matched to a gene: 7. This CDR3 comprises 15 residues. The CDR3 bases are TGCAGCGTTCTACTAGCGGGAGGGCCGGGAGAGACCCAGTACTTC. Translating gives CSVLLAGGPGETQYF.

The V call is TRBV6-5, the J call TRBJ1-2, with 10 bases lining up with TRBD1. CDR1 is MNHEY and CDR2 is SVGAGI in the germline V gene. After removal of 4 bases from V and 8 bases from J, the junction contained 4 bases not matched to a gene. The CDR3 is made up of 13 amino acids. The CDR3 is CASSWGTGDGYTF. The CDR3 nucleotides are TGTGCCAGCAGTTGGGGGACAGGGGACGGCTACACCTTC.